These 2 T cell receptor beta chains were sequenced from one sample in a study of T cells in localized non-small cell lung cancer. Measured with immunoSEQ multiplex PCR; TCRdb has only the in-frame clones, and not every one. The sample consists of around 140,000 clones, around 92% of them appearing once. The specimen comprised peripheral blood, sampled before any cancer treatment. These receptors all stem from a female donor at least 60 years old with stage I lung adenocarcinoma.

The chain links TRBV10-1 to TRBJ1-1; D possibly corresponds to TRBD1 (5 bases). CDR3 size: 14 residues. Germline-derived CDR1 and CDR2 are WNHNN and SYGVQD (reference sequence). The V end lost 6 bases, the J end lost 5 bases, and 16 bases lay between the germline ends. The DNA for the CDR3 is TGCGCCAGCAGCCGGGACTGGGAGGATACTGAAGCTTTCTTT. It encodes CASSRDWEDTEAFF.

The chain has TRBV7-2 and TRBJ2-7, with 8 bases that match TRBD2. Germline V gene sequence: CDR1 SGHTA, CDR2 FQGNSA. The length of the CDR3 is 12 residues. The V segment lost 5 bases and the J segment 6 bases; nucleotides outside the gene matches: 3. The CDR3 reads CASSRTSGEQYF. CDR3 DNA sequence: TGTGCCAGCAGCCGTACTAGCGGCGAGCAGTACTTC. Full variable domain (rest looked up from reference TRBV7-2 and TRBJ2-7): GAGVSQSPSNKVTEKGKDVELRCDPISGHTALYWYRQSLGQGLEFLIYFQGNSAPDKSGLPSDRFSAERTGGSVSTLTIQRTQQEDSAVYLCASSRTSGEQYFGPGTRLTVT.